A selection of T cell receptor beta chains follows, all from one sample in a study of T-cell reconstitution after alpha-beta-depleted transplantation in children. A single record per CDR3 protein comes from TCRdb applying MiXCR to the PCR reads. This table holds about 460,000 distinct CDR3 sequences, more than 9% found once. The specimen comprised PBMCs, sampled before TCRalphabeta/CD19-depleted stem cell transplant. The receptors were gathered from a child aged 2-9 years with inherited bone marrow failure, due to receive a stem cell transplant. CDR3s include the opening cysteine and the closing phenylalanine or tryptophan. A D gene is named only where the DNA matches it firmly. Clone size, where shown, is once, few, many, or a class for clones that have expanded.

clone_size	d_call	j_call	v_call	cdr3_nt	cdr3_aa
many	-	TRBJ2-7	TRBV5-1	TGCGCCAGCAGTTACCTTCCGGGAAAAGGCTACGAGCAGTACTTC	CASSYLPGKGYEQYF
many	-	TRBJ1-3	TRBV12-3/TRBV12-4	TGTGCCAGCATCTTCTCTGGAAACACCATATATTTT	CASIFSGNTIYF
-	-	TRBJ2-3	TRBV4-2	TGTGCCAGCAGCCAAGGAGAGCGTTGGACAGATACGCAGTATTTT	CASSQGERWTDTQYF
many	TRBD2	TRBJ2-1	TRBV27	TGTGCCAGCAGTTTAGTCGCTAGCGGGAGTTGGTATGAGCAGTTCTTC	CASSLVASGSWYEQFF
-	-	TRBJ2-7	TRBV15	TGTGCCACCAGCAGAGATCTCTGGATCTCCTACGAGCAGTACTTC	CATSRDLWISYEQYF
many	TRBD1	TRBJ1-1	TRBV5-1	TGCGCCAGCAGCGCGGACAGGGCTGAAGCTTTCTTT	CASSADRAEAFF
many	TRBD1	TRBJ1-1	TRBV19	TGTGCCAGTAGTGACCCCGGGACAGGGAGGACTGAAGCTTTCTTT	CASSDPGTGRTEAFF
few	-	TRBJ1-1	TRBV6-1	TGTGCCAGCAGGGTAGGGGGTGGCACTGAAGCTTTCTTT	CASRVGGGTEAFF
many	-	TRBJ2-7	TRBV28	TGTGCCAGCAGTTTATCGGGGATAACCTACGAGCAGTACTTC	CASSLSGITYEQYF
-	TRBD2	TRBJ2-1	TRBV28	TGTGCCAGCAGTTTATTTTCGGCTAGCGGGATGGTACGAGAGCAGTTCTTC	CASSLFSASGMVREQFF
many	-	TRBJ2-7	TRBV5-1	TGCGCCAGCAGGGCGGGGACCTACGAGCAGTACTTC	CASRAGTYEQYF
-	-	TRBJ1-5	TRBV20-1	TGCAGTGCTAGTCCCCGGGCGCAAAGCAATCAGCCCCAGCATTTT	CSASPRAQSNQPQHF
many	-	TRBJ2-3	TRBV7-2	TGTGCCAGCAGCACCGGAACTGAAGGAATGGGAGATACGCAGTATTTT	CASSTGTEGMGDTQYF
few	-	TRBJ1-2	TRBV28	TGTGCCAGCAGTTTGGAGGGCGCCTACACCTTC	CASSLEGAYTF
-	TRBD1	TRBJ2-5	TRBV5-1	TGCGCCAGCAGCTTGAGCCCTGGGACAGCTACTCCTACCTTC	CASSLSPGTATPTF
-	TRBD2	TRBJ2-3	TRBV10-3	TGTGCCATCAGTGAGGGGACTACGCGCCCAGATACGCAGTATTTT	CAISEGTTRPDTQYF
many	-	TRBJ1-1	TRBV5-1	TGTGCCAGCAGTTTTTCTGGGAACACTGAAGCTTTCTTT	CASSFSGNTEAFF
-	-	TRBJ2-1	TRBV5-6	TGTGCCAGCAGCTTGGGACCACGAGGGAACAATGAGCAGTTCTTC	CASSLGPRGNNEQFF
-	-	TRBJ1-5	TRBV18	TGTGCCAGCTCCCGCCGTGGGCGAAATCAGCCCCAGCATTTT	CASSRRGRNQPQHF
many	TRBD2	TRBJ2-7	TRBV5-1	TGCGCCAGCAGCTTGGGGGGACTAGCGGGAGCCTACGAGCAGTACTTC	CASSLGGLAGAYEQYF
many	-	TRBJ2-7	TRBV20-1	TGCAGTGCGACCCCGGGACTTAACTACGAGCAGTACTTC	CSATPGLNYEQYF
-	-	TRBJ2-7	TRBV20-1	TGCAGTGCTCTCCAGGTCCTAAGCCCCTACGAGCAGTACTTC	CSALQVLSPYEQYF
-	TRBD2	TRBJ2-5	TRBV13	TGTGCCAGCAGCCTAGGGTCTAGCGGGACTCCGGGAGAGACCCAGTACTTC	CASSLGSSGTPGETQYF